Listed here are 25 T cell receptor beta chains from one sample, sequenced in a study of blood T cells in healthy people across ages. Next came a second PCR, run for roughly 6 to 11 cycles, which used a sample-barcoded 5' primer along with a J-beta primer mix. Via MiXCR, TCRdb re-called the 5' RACE reads, giving one row per CDR3 protein. The profile shows about 780,000 distinct CDR3 sequences, around 50% of them singletons. Material: blood. Receptors originate from an elderly man in good health.

This rearrangement joins TRBV6-2 or TRBV6-3 to TRBJ2-7, with 7 bases identical to TRBD2. The CDR3 is 15 residues long. Germline V gene data show CDR1 as MNHEY and CDR2 as SVGEGT. Losses at the gene ends were 7 bases for V and 3 bases for J; bases not matched to a gene: 12. This CDR3 reads CASTTLGRGYYEQYF. The CDR3, as DNA: TGTGCCAGCACCACCCTAGGGAGGGGATACTACGAGCAGTACTTC.

The chain employs TRBV4-2 and TRBJ2-7; D is possibly TRBD1 (6 bases). In germline, CDR1 is LGHNA, CDR2 YNFKEQ. There are 14 residues in the CDR3. Trimming cost V 5 bases and J 0 bases, with 11 bases left between them. CDR3 bases: TGTGCCAGCAGCTTAAACAGGGACTCCTACGAGCAGTACTTC. This gives the protein CASSLNRDSYEQYF.

J is TRBJ2-5 and V is TRBV19, with D perhaps matching TRBD1 or TRBD2 (5 bases each). Germline values: CDR1 LNHDA, CDR2 SQIVND (reference sequence). The CDR3 sequence is 15 residues long. V lost 5 bases and J 11 bases, leaving 24 bases between the germline ends. CDR3 in DNA: TGTGCCAGTAGTCGGGACCCCCTCTACAATGGTGAGCAGTACTTC. Translated, it gives CASSRDPLYNGEQYF.

CDR3 region: CASSRRQESSYNEQFF. In DNA form, the CDR3 reads TGTGCCAGCAGCCGCCGACAGGAAAGCTCCTACAATGAGCAGTTCTTC. This rearrangement joins TRBV7-6 to TRBJ2-1; tentatively, D is TRBD1 (6 bases). Trimming left V 5 bases short and J 0 bases short, with 14 bases between. The CDR3 runs to 16 residues. Germline CDR1 and CDR2: SGHVS and FNYEAQ.

The chain links TRBV6-1 to TRBJ2-5; D ambiguous. There are 15 residues in the CDR3. Germline CDR1 and CDR2: MNHNS and SASEGT. Trimming took off 4 bases at V and 2 bases at J, with 14 bases between the two ends. In nucleotides, the CDR3 is TGTGCCAGCAGTGTGGTCCGGCCCTATCAAGAGACCCAGTACTTC. Amino acids: CASSVVRPYQETQYF.

This clonotype was detected once. This sequence joins TRBV9 and TRBJ2-4, with D possibly being TRBD2 (6 bases). The last part of the DNA fits TRBJ2-7 better; the J call may be wrong. Germline values: CDR1 SGDLS, CDR2 YYNGEE. The CDR3 totals 13 residues. CDR3 bases: TGTGCCAGCATTGTGGGGGGTGACTACGAGCAGTACTTC. Encoded protein: CASIVGGDYEQYF.

The sample holds many counts of this clonotype. The V call is TRBV24-1, the J call TRBJ2-1; the D gene could be TRBD1 or TRBD2 (5 bases each). The CDR3 runs to 15 residues. Per germline, CDR1 KGHDR and CDR2 SFDVKD. V was shortened by 1 base and J by 5 bases, with 11 bases between the two germline ends. CDR3 loop: CATSDLRGGHNEQFF. Here the CDR3 DNA reads TGTGCCACCAGTGATTTACGTGGGGGTCACAATGAGCAGTTCTTC.

V and J are TRBV5-1 and TRBJ1-1; no definite D call. CDR1 is SGHRS and CDR2 is YFSETQ in the germline V gene. V lost 4 bases and J lost 8, with 21 bases in between. The CDR3 has 15 residues. The CDR3 DNA reads TGCGCCAGCAGCCAGGAGGGCTCTCGGGGATCAGAAGCTTTCTTT. Its translation: CASSQEGSRGSEAFF.

V usage is TRBV20-1 and J usage is TRBJ2-2; 7 positions match TRBD1. J gave up 1 base and V 3 bases, and 5 bases lay outside the gene matches. Germline CDR1 reads DFQATT; CDR2 reads SNEGSKA (reference sequence). The CDR3 totals 15 residues. This chain's CDR3 is CSARQGVRNTGELFF. As DNA, the CDR3 is TGCAGTGCTAGGCAGGGGGTACGGAACACCGGGGAGCTGTTTTTT.

This clonotype was counted only a few times. V is TRBV7-2 and J is TRBJ2-7; TRBD1 is a possible D gene (6 bases). V dropped 5 bases and J dropped 2 bases, with 10 bases sitting between them. CDR3 length: 13 amino acids. Germline lookup yields CDR1 SGHTA and CDR2 FQGNSA. The CDR3 region is CASSVSGAYEQYF. CDR3 sequence (DNA): TGTGCCAGCAGCGTATCAGGGGCCTACGAGCAGTACTTC.

This clonotype occurred a few times. V is TRBV6-6 and J is TRBJ2-7; tentatively, D is TRBD1 or TRBD2 (5 bases each). This CDR3 comprises 13 residues. With 8 bases removed from V and 5 bases from J, the gap between germline ends came to 16 bases. The germline CDR1 and CDR2 sequences are MNHNY and SVGAGI (reference sequence). The CDR3 loop is CASCDIRGHEQYF. The CDR3 DNA is TGTGCCAGCTGTGACATCCGGGGCCACGAGCAGTACTTC.

The rearrangement uses TRBV3-1 and TRBJ2-7; 10 bases are shared with TRBD2. This CDR3 spans 15 amino acids. Per the germline V gene, CDR1 is LGHDT and CDR2 is YNNKEL (reference sequence). V lost 7 bases, J lost 1 base, and 7 bases stayed unmatched. CDR3 DNA sequence: TGTGCCAGCAAACAGGAAGCGGGAGGGTCCTACGAGCAGTACTTC. Protein product: CASKQEAGGSYEQYF.

V and J are TRBV5-4 and TRBJ1-1; TRBD1 matches 7 bases. Germline V lookup: CDR1 SGHNT, CDR2 YYREEE (reference sequence). V dropped 4 bases and J dropped 6; count of bases not matched to a gene: 6. This CDR3 has 13 amino acids. The CDR3 DNA follows: TGTGCCAGCAGCCCACAGGGGAGCTCTGAAGCTTTCTTT. The encoded protein is CASSPQGSSEAFF.

Note on this clonotype: Possible read error: a much larger clone is one base away. The V call is TRBV29-1, the J call TRBJ2-7; D uncertain. The CDR3 loop spans 11 amino acids. The germline V gene has CDR1 SQVTM and CDR2 ANQGSEA. The CDR3 DNA is TGCAGCGTCGCCTCGGGCTACGGGCAGTACTTC. It yields the protein CSVASGYGQYF.

This clonotype was observed at least ten times. This chain connects TRBV4-3 to TRBJ2-6; D gene unclear. V was trimmed by 4 bases and J by 0 bases, leaving 7 bases between them. Germline-derived CDR1 and CDR2 are LGHNA and YSLEER. The CDR3 is 15 residues long. This CDR3 reads CASSPWASGANVLTF. CDR3 bases: TGCGCCAGCAGCCCCTGGGCCTCTGGGGCCAACGTCCTGACTTTC.

Remarks on this clonotype: This may be a read error, as it is one base from a much larger clone. The chain links TRBV12-3 or TRBV12-4 to TRBJ2-3; D unresolved. The CDR3 has 14 amino acids. This CDR3 is CASSLAIYGDMQYF. The CDR3 bases are TGTGCCAGCAGTTTAGCCATATATGGAGATATGCAGTATTTT.

For the CDR3, the DNA is TGTGCCAGCAGTGAAGGGTGTGCCCTCCACTTT. This sequence encodes CASSEGCALHF. This chain joins TRBV2 and TRBJ1-6; D is unresolved. This CDR3 comprises 11 residues. Germline CDR1 and CDR2: SNHLY and FYNNEI. Between the trimmed V and J ends, which lost 1 base and 14 bases, there was a span of 6 bases.

The chain is built from TRBV29-1 and TRBJ1-1, with D hard to call. Germline-derived CDR1 and CDR2 are SQVTM and ANQGSEA. V lost 3 bases and J lost 10, with 12 bases in between. This CDR3 is 11 amino acids long. The CDR3 reads CSVELQEGAFF. CDR3 in DNA: TGCAGCGTTGAGCTCCAAGAAGGAGCTTTCTTT.

To note about this clonotype: This may be a read error: a much more frequent sequence differs by one nucleotide. The chain has TRBV10-3 and TRBJ2-7; D remains unclear. The CDR3 runs to 15 residues. CDR1 and CDR2 from the germline V gene are ENHRY and SYGVKD. CDR3: CAIGEEAVVPYEQYF. The CDR3 DNA sequence: TGTGCCATCGGTGAAGAAGCAGTTGTTCCCTACGAGCAGTACTTC.

V is TRBV29-1 and J is TRBJ2-5, with unresolved D. The germline CDR1 and CDR2 sequences are SQVTM and ANQGSEA. The ends were cut back, 7 bases at V and 5 bases at J, with 14 bases in the middle. This CDR3 region has 12 residues. CDR3 protein: CSALHGRETQYF. The CDR3 coding sequence is TGCAGCGCCCTACACGGGCGGGAGACCCAGTACTTC.

This clonotype appeared once. The chain recombines TRBV27 with TRBJ2-4; D is perhaps TRBD1 (6 bases). Germline values: CDR1 MNHEY, CDR2 SMNVEV (reference sequence). Deletions cut 5 bases from V and 15 bases from J, with 23 bases between. The CDR3 has 14 amino acids. The CDR3: CASSRTVSSYELYF. In DNA, the CDR3 is TGTGCCAGCAGTAGGACAGTTAGCTCCTACGAGCTGTACTTC.

This chain joins TRBV20-1 and TRBJ2-7; D is ambiguous. This CDR3 contains 12 residues. Germline-derived CDR1 and CDR2 are DFQATT and SNEGSKA (reference sequence). V lost 0 bases, J lost 10 bases, and 13 bases lay in between. For the CDR3, the DNA is TGCAGTGCTAGAGATAGCCCGGTAGACCAGTACTTC. Translating it yields CSARDSPVDQYF.

V usage is TRBV28 and J usage is TRBJ2-7; 7 bases fit TRBD1. Germline V gene lookup returns CDR1 MDHEN and CDR2 SYDVKM. V shed 5 bases and J 3 bases; nucleotides not matched to a gene: 4. There are 13 residues in the CDR3. The CDR3 spells CASSIGTDYEQYF. CDR3 sequence (DNA): TGTGCCAGCAGTATCGGGACAGACTACGAGCAGTACTTC.

This clonotype showed up many times. The chain is built from TRBV6-6 and TRBJ2-6; D not resolved. Per germline, CDR1 MNHNY and CDR2 SVGAGI (reference sequence). This CDR3 is built from 15 residues. The ends were cut back, 2 bases at V and 0 bases at J, with 5 bases in the middle. The CDR3 nucleotides are TGTGCCAGCAGTTACGTGGGCTCTGGGGCCAACGTCCTGACTTTC. It translates to CASSYVGSGANVLTF.

Many counts were recorded for this clonotype. The V gene is TRBV29-1, the J gene TRBJ2-7; tentative D call: TRBD1 (6 bases). Trimming shortened V by 3 bases and J by 4 bases, and 13 bases separated the two germline ends. Germline CDR1 is SQVTM and CDR2 is ANQGSEA. The CDR3 has 13 amino acids. DNA for the CDR3: TGCAGCGTTGAGGGCGCCAGGGGTTACGAGCAGTACTTC. This codes for CSVEGARGYEQYF.